Below are 23 T cell receptor beta chains sequenced from a single sample in a study of cytomegalovirus exposure and HLA in healthy donors. Amplification used 60 Vbeta primers and 13 Jbeta primers. Method: immunoSEQ multiplex PCR; TCRdb's copy keeps in-frame clones and lacks some. This sample has 110,000 to 150,000 clones, with roughly 70% found just once. Sequenced material: PBMCs. These receptors were obtained from a man between 60 and 75 years old in good health and CMV-seronegative.

CDR3 sequence (DNA): TGCGCCAGCACAAGCCACGGGGGGGGCCTGAACACCGGGGAGCTGTTTTTT. The encoded protein is CASTSHGGGLNTGELFF. The chain couples TRBV5-1 to TRBJ2-2; 8 nucleotides agree with TRBD2. There are 17 residues in the CDR3. CDR1 is SGHRS and CDR2 is YFSETQ in the germline V gene. With 6 bases clipped from V and 1 base from J, the junction kept 11 bases outside the gene matches.

CDR3 nucleotides: TGTGCCAGCAGTTACTCCGTTGGGACTCAAGGGGAGACCCAGTACTTC. This sequence encodes CASSYSVGTQGETQYF. This chain joins TRBV6-5 and TRBJ2-5, with D perhaps TRBD2 (6 bases). CDR1 is MNHEY, CDR2 SVGAGI, per germline. The CDR3 consists of 16 residues. V lost 0 bases, J lost 5 bases, and 16 bases lay in between.

This clone came up once. The chain carries TRBV19 and TRBJ1-4, with D possibly matching TRBD1 (5 bases). Germline lookup yields CDR1 LNHDA and CDR2 SQIVND (reference sequence). V was trimmed by 4 bases and J by 8 bases, leaving 20 bases between them. This CDR3 spans 16 amino acids. CDR3 protein: CASSNNLQGLEEKLFF. The CDR3 DNA sequence: TGTGCCAGTAGTAACAACCTCCAGGGACTCGAAGAAAAACTGTTTTTT.

This chain links TRBV27 with TRBJ2-3; D is possibly TRBD2 (5 bases). Trimming removed 3 bases at V and 6 bases at J, with 10 bases between. The CDR3 consists of 13 residues. The V gene's germline CDR1 is MNHEY and CDR2 SMNVEV (reference sequence). CDR3 amino acids: CASSFQTGDTQYF. DNA of the CDR3: TGTGCCAGCAGTTTCCAGACGGGGGATACGCAGTATTTT.

The chain joins TRBV6-1 to TRBJ1-4, with 8 bases identical to TRBD1. CDR1 MNHNS and CDR2 SASEGT come from the germline V gene. CDR3 length: 14 amino acids. Trimming cost V 4 bases and J 6 bases; bases outside gene matches: 4. Here the CDR3 DNA reads TGTGCCAGCAGTGGTTTACAGGGGGATGAAAAACTGTTTTTT. The encoded protein is CASSGLQGDEKLFF.

The chain employs TRBV25-1 and TRBJ2-3; a possible D gene is TRBD1 (6 bases). The CDR3 covers 16 residues. V shed 4 bases and J shed 6 bases, with 20 bases lying between them. The germline CDR1 and CDR2 sequences are MGHDK and SYGVNS. The CDR3 reads CASSGPTGKALDTQYF. CDR3 sequence (DNA): TGTGCCAGCAGTGGTCCCACAGGGAAGGCTTTGGATACGCAGTATTTT.

There are a few counts of this clone. The chain uses TRBV5-6 and TRBJ1-4; D not resolved. V dropped 3 bases and J dropped 5 bases, with 2 bases sitting between them. The V gene's germline CDR1 is SGHDT and CDR2 YYEEEE. There are 11 residues in the CDR3. Here the CDR3 DNA reads TGTGCCAGCAGCTCGAATGAAAAACTGTTTTTT. Its protein product is CASSSNEKLFF. Full variable domain (rest looked up from reference TRBV5-6 and TRBJ1-4): DAGVTQSPTHLIKTRGQQVTLRCSPKSGHDTVSWYQQALGQGPQFIFQYYEEEERQRGNFPDRFSGHQFPNYSSELNVNALLLGDSALYLCASSSNEKLFFGSGTQLSVL.

This chain links TRBV5-6 with TRBJ2-5; a possible D gene is TRBD1 (6 bases). CDR1 is SGHDT and CDR2 is YYEEEE in the germline V gene. The V and J ends lost 0 bases and 5 bases respectively, with 11 bases between them. The length of the CDR3 is 14 residues. The CDR3 is CASSLATGLETQYF. The CDR3, as DNA: TGTGCCAGCAGCTTGGCGACAGGCCTTGAGACCCAGTACTTC.

The chain recombines TRBV25-1 with TRBJ2-5; 9 nucleotides line up with TRBD2. The V gene's germline CDR1 is MGHDK and CDR2 SYGVNS. V dropped 2 bases and J dropped 1; count of bases not matched to a gene: 2. The CDR3 has 15 residues. CDR3 loop: CASSEPSGIQETQYF. CDR3 nucleotide sequence: TGTGCCAGCAGTGAACCTAGCGGGATCCAAGAGACCCAGTACTTC.

Only one count was recorded for this clone. The chain carries TRBV28 and TRBJ1-5; maybe TRBD1 (5 bases). The V end was cut by 5 bases, the J end by 0 bases, with 8 bases between. The CDR3 length is 14 residues. CDR1 is MDHEN, CDR2 SYDVKM, per germline. CDR3 coding DNA: TGTGCCAGCAGTCGCGGGGGTAGCAATCAGCCCCAGCATTTT. As protein: CASSRGGSNQPQHF.

This chain uses TRBV30 with TRBJ2-3; possibly TRBD1 for D (7 bases). CDR1 is GTSNPN and CDR2 is SVGIG in the germline V gene (reference sequence). The CDR3 covers 16 residues. Trimming left V 1 base short and J 5 bases short, with 19 bases between. The DNA of the CDR3 is TGTGCCTGGAGTGAGAGGGCAGGGGGAGGAGAAGATACGCAGTATTTT. Translated, it gives CAWSERAGGGEDTQYF.

This clone came up a few times. V gene TRBV7-3 combines with J gene TRBJ2-6; no clear D. Germline loops: CDR1 SGHTA, CDR2 FQGTGA. Trimming cost V 7 bases and J 2 bases, with 6 bases left between them. The CDR3 has 13 residues. The CDR3 loop is CASTQAGANVLTF. CDR3 bases: TGTGCCAGCACCCAGGCTGGGGCCAACGTCCTGACTTTC. Complete variable domain (other parts from reference TRBV7-3 and TRBJ2-6): GAGVSQTPSNKVTEKGKYVELRCDPISGHTALYWYRQSLGQGPEFLIYFQGTGAADDSGLPNDRFFAVRPEGSVSTLKIQRTERGDSAVYLCASTQAGANVLTFGAGSRLTVL.

V gene TRBV9 combines with J gene TRBJ2-3, with 8 nucleotides matching TRBD2. The V and J ends lost 2 bases and 1 base, in that order; junction bases with no gene match: 6. Germline values: CDR1 SGDLS, CDR2 YYNGEE. The CDR3 has 16 amino acids. In DNA, the CDR3 is TGTGCCAGCAGCGTGGAGCGGGAGAGAGGCACAGATACGCAGTATTTT. Protein product: CASSVERERGTDTQYF.

The J gene is TRBJ2-3, the V gene TRBV5-1; 8 bases align to TRBD1. CDR1 SGHRS and CDR2 YFSETQ come from the germline V gene. The CDR3 has 14 residues. The J segment lost 3 bases and the V segment lost 4 bases, leaving 4 bases of the junction unmatched. The chain's CDR3 is CASSERTGTDTQYF. The CDR3 DNA is TGCGCCAGCAGCGAACGGACAGGGACAGATACGCAGTATTTT.

V gene TRBV28 combines with J gene TRBJ2-5; 10 positions agree with TRBD1. Per the germline V gene, CDR1 is MDHEN and CDR2 is SYDVKM. The trim removed 6 bases at V and 3 bases at J, leaving 7 bases unmatched. This CDR3 region has 15 residues. The CDR3 DNA reads TGTGCCAGCAGGTCGACAGGGGGCTCTAAAGAGACCCAGTACTTC. Translating it yields CASRSTGGSKETQYF. Using reference TRBV28 and TRBJ2-5 for the parts outside the CDR3, the full variable domain is DVKVTQSSRYLVKRTGEKVFLECVQDMDHENMFWYRQDPGLGLRLIYFSYDVKMKEKGDIPEGYSVSREKKERFSLILESASTNQTSMYLCASRSTGGSKETQYFGPGTRLLVL.

This clone was seen just once. The V gene is TRBV5-1, the J gene TRBJ2-7, with unresolved D. Germline V gene lookup returns CDR1 SGHRS and CDR2 YFSETQ. The CDR3 is 12 amino acids. Deletions cut 4 bases from V and 3 bases from J, with 8 bases between. DNA of the CDR3: TGCGCCAGCAGCCTATTTGACTACGAGCAGTACTTC. Its translation is CASSLFDYEQYF.

This sequence joins TRBV5-1 and TRBJ2-7; 7 bases are a match to TRBD1. With V trimmed by 6 bases and J by 0 bases, 6 bases remained unmatched. Germline V gene sequence: CDR1 SGHRS, CDR2 YFSETQ. This CDR3 is built from 14 residues. Here the CDR3 DNA reads TGCGCCAGCAAACAGGGGCCATTCTCCTACGAGCAGTACTTC. Protein sequence: CASKQGPFSYEQYF.

The chain couples TRBV29-1 to TRBJ2-7; 8 positions match TRBD2. Trimming at V came to 5 bases and at J to 5 bases, leaving 11 bases not matched to a gene. The CDR3 is 14 residues long. In germline, CDR1 is SQVTM, CDR2 ANQGSEA. The chain's CDR3 is CSVTGGGTPNEQYF. The CDR3 DNA reads TGCAGCGTTACCGGGGGGGGAACTCCTAACGAGCAGTACTTC.

CDR3 nucleotides: TGCGCCAGCAGTGATAGCGGGATTGCCGCCTCCTACAATGAGCAGTTCTTC. This codes for CASSDSGIAASYNEQFF. This sequence joins TRBV10-1 and TRBJ2-1; the match to TRBD2 covers 8 bases. Trimming took 3 bases from V and 0 from J; bases not matched to a gene: 7. The CDR3 is 17 amino acids. Germline loops: CDR1 WNHNN, CDR2 SYGVQD (reference sequence).

This clone was seen a few times. The sample holds other DNA sequences that translate to the same CDR3. The V gene is TRBV27, the J gene TRBJ2-3, with a tentative D call TRBD2 (5 bases). V was trimmed by 2 bases and J by 0 bases, leaving 9 bases between them. The CDR3 contains 15 residues. Germline CDR1 and CDR2: MNHEY and SMNVEV (reference sequence). CDR3 nucleotide sequence: TGTGCCAGCAGTTTAGGCGGGCGAAGCACAGATACGCAGTATTTT. It codes for CASSLGGRSTDTQYF.

This clone has a single count. The DNA of the CDR3 is TGTGCCAGCAGCCCTCACCCCGGGGGGGGCCTTGAAGCTTTCTTT. Encoded protein: CASSPHPGGGLEAFF. V and J are TRBV5-4 and TRBJ1-1; D perhaps matches TRBD1 (6 bases). The CDR3 totals 15 residues. V gave up 4 bases and J gave up 7 bases, with 20 bases separating them. Germline V gene lookup returns CDR1 SGHNT and CDR2 YYREEE (reference sequence).

This rearrangement joins TRBV25-1 to TRBJ1-1, with 8 bases identical to TRBD1. The CDR3 spans 15 residues. The ends lost 4 bases at V and 6 bases at J; junction bases unmatched: 10. CDR1 is MGHDK and CDR2 is SYGVNS in the germline V gene. The CDR3 sequence: CASSGEHSRGPEAFF. DNA for the CDR3: TGTGCCAGCAGTGGAGAACATAGCAGGGGGCCTGAAGCTTTCTTT. Complete variable domain (other parts from reference TRBV25-1 and TRBJ1-1): EADIYQTPRYLVIGTGKKITLECSQTMGHDKMYWYQQDPGMELHLIHYSYGVNSTEKGDLSSESTVSRIRTEHFPLTLESARPSHTSQYLCASSGEHSRGPEAFFGQGTRLTVV.

The rearrangement uses TRBV9 and TRBJ2-7; possibly TRBD2 for D (5 bases). The germline gives CDR1 SGDLS, CDR2 YYNGEE. The CDR3 is made up of 14 amino acids. V dropped 0 bases and J dropped 0 bases, with 7 bases sitting between them. CDR3: CASSVELASYEQYF. The CDR3 DNA sequence: TGTGCCAGCAGCGTAGAGCTAGCCTCCTACGAGCAGTACTTC.